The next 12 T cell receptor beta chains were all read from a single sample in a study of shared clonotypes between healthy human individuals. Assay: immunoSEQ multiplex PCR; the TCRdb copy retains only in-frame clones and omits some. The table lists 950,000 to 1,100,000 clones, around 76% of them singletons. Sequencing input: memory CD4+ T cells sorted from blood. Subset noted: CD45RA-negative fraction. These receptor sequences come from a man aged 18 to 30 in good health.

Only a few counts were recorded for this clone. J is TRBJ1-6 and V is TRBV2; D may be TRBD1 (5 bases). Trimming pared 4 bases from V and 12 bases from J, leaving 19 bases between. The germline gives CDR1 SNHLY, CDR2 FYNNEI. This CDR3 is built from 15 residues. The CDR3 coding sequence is TGTGCCAGCAGTGGTGTGAGTCACTCGGGGGGACCCCTCCACTTT. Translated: CASSGVSHSGGPLHF.

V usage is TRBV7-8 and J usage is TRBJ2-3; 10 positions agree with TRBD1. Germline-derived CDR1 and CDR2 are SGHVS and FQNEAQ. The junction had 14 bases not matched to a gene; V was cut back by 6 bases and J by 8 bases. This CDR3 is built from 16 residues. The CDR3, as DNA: TGTGCCAGCAGAAATAACTCCCGGGACAGGGGTCGTACGCAGTATTTT. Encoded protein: CASRNNSRDRGRTQYF.

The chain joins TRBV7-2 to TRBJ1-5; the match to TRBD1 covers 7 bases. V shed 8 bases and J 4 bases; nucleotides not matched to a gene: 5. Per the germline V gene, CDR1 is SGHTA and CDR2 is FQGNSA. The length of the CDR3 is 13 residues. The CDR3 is CASGTAPNQPQHF. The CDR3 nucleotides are TGTGCCAGCGGGACAGCCCCAAATCAGCCCCAGCATTTT.

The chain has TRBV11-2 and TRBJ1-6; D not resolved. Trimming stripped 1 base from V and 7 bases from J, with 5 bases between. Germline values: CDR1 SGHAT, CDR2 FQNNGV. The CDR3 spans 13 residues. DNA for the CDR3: TGTGCCAGCAGCTTAGGCGCAAATTCACCCCTCCACTTT. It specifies CASSLGANSPLHF.

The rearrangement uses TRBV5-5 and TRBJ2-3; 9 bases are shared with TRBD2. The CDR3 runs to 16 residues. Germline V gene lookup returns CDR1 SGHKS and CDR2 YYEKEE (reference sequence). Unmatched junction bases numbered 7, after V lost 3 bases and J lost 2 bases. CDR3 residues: CASSSSSGAYTDTQYF. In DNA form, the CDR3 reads TGTGCCAGCAGCTCGTCTAGCGGGGCCTACACAGATACGCAGTATTTT.

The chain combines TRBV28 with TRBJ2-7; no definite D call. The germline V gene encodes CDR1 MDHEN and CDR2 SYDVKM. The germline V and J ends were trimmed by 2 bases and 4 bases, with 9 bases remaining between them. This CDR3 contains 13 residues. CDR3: CASSLGTVYEQYF. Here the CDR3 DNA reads TGTGCCAGCAGTTTAGGCACCGTATACGAGCAGTACTTC.

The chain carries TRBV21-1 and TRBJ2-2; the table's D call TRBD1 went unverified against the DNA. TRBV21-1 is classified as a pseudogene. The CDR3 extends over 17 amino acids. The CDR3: CASSSGQGIVWAGELFF. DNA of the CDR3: TGTGCCAGCAGCTCAGGACAGGGAATAGTATGGGCCGGGGAGCTGTTTTTT.

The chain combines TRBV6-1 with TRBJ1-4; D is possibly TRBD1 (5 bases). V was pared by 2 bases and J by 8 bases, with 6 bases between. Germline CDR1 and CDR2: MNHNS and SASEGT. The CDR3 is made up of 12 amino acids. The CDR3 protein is CASSEQGEKLFF. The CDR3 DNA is TGTGCCAGCAGTGAACAGGGCGAAAAACTGTTTTTT.

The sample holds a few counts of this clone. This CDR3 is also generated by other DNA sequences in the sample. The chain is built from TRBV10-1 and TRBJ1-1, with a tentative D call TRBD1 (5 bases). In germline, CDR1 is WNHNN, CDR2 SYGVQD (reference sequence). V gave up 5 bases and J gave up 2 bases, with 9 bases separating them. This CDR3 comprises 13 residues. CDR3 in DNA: TGCGCCAGCAGTCTGACAGCTAACACTGAAGCTTTCTTT. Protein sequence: CASSLTANTEAFF.

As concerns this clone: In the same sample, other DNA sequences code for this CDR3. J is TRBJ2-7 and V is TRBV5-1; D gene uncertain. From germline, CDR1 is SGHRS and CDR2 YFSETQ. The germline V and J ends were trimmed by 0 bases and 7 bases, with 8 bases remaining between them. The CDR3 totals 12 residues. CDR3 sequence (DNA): TGCGCCAGCAGCTTGGGGTTGGGTGAGCAGTACTTC. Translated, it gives CASSLGLGEQYF.

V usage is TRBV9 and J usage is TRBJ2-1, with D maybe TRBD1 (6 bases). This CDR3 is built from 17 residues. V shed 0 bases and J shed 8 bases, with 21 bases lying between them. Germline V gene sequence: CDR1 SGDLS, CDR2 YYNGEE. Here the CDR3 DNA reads TGTGCCAGCAGCGTAGCTTTAGCAGGGGATGGTGGCTATGAGCAGTTCTTC. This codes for CASSVALAGDGGYEQFF.

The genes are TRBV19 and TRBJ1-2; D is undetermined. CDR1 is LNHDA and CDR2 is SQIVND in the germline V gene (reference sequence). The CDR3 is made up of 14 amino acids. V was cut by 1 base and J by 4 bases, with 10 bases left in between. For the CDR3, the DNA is TGTGCCAGTAGTATAGTCCGGCAGCCCTATGGCTACACCTTC. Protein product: CASSIVRQPYGYTF.